The 24 T cell receptor beta chains below were found in one sample sequenced in a study of T-cell reconstitution after alpha-beta-depleted transplantation in children. As it was prepared, the TCRbeta library received unique molecular identifiers. TCRdb analysed the PCR reads with MiXCR anew, one entry per CDR3 protein. The sample has tens of thousands of distinct CDR3 sequences; 7.3% are singletons. The sample consisted of PBMCs from the stem cell graft donor, taken from the stem cell graft. The receptors derive from a human donor who donated a stem cell graft to a child with acute lymphoblastic leukemia.

The sample holds many counts of this clonotype. V usage is TRBV27 and J usage is TRBJ1-1, with a weak D call TRBD1 (6 bases). From germline, CDR1 is MNHEY and CDR2 SMNVEV (reference sequence). The CDR3 contains 15 residues. V lost 5 bases to trimming and J lost 0 bases, with 13 bases between them. The CDR3 nucleotides read TGTGCCAGCAGTCCGATTACAGGGATGAACACTGAAGCTTTCTTT. It specifies CASSPITGMNTEAFF.

In its sample, this clonotype was seen many times. V is TRBV20-1 and J is TRBJ1-5; D is uncertain. CDR3 length equals 14 residues. Germline lookup yields CDR1 DFQATT and CDR2 SNEGSKA (reference sequence). V lost 3 bases to trimming and J lost 7 bases, with 16 bases between them. The DNA for the CDR3 is TGCAGTGCTAGTCCGTCCCCTGGGAGCCAGCCCCAGCATTTT. Its translation: CSASPSPGSQPQHF.

At least ten counts were recorded for this clonotype. The chain links TRBV21-1 to TRBJ2-7. TRBV21-1 is assigned pseudogene status. The CDR3 extends over 13 amino acids. DNA of the CDR3: TGTGCCAGGAACCAGGCAGGTACTTACGAGCAGTACTTC. Amino acids: CARNQAGTYEQYF.

The V gene is TRBV6-6, the J gene TRBJ2-3; possibly TRBD1 for D (5 bases). The germline V gene has CDR1 MNHNY and CDR2 SVGAGI (reference sequence). V lost 6 bases and J 4 bases, leaving 8 bases between the germline ends. This CDR3 contains 12 residues. Written as DNA, the CDR3 is TGTGCCAGCAGCCAACAGGCAGATACGCAGTATTTT. It yields the protein CASSQQADTQYF.

This sequence joins TRBV7-6 and TRBJ2-7; TRBD1 agrees at 11 bases. The junction had 4 bases not matched to a gene; V was cut back by 3 bases and J by 3 bases. The CDR3 totals 15 residues. CDR1 and CDR2 from the germline V gene are SGHVS and FNYEAQ. The CDR3 protein is CASSLGGQGDYEQYF. CDR3 DNA: TGTGCCAGCAGCTTGGGGGGACAGGGGGACTACGAGCAGTACTTC.

J is TRBJ1-2 and V is TRBV3-1; possible D gene TRBD1, 6 bases. The CDR3 is 14 residues long. CDR1 and CDR2 (germline): LGHDT, YNNKEL (reference sequence). V was shortened by 0 bases and J by 4 bases, with 9 bases between the two germline ends. The CDR3 spells CASSQDQTGYGYTF. For the CDR3, the DNA is TGTGCCAGCAGCCAAGATCAGACAGGCTATGGCTACACCTTC. Full variable domain (rest looked up from reference TRBV3-1 and TRBJ1-2): DTAVSQTPKYLVTQMGNDKSIKCEQNLGHDTMYWYKQDSKKFLKIMFSYNNKELIINETVPNRFSPKSPDKAHLNLHINSLELGDSAVYFCASSQDQTGYGYTFGSGTRLTVV.

This clonotype was detected ten times or more. The rearrangement uses TRBV11-2 and TRBJ2-7, with 10 bases lining up with TRBD2. Germline CDR1 and CDR2: SGHAT and FQNNGV. This CDR3 has 19 residues. The J segment lost 0 bases and the V segment lost 0 bases, leaving 11 bases of the junction unmatched. As DNA, the CDR3 is TGTGCCAGCAGCTTAGATCATACTAGCGGGAACTATCGCTCCTACGAGCAGTACTTC. As protein: CASSLDHTSGNYRSYEQYF.

The chain has TRBV29-1 and TRBJ2-7; 7 bases are shared with TRBD1. The germline CDR1 and CDR2 sequences are SQVTM and ANQGSEA. The CDR3 covers 15 residues. The V segment lost 4 bases and the J segment 3 bases; nucleotides outside the gene matches: 12. This chain's CDR3 is CSVASGGAGGYEQYF. CDR3 sequence (DNA): TGCAGCGTTGCCTCAGGGGGTGCAGGGGGCTACGAGCAGTACTTC.

This clonotype was seen at least ten times. The CDR3, as DNA: TGCAGTGCTGGGAAAGAGAGACTACTGACCCAAGAGACCCAGTACTTC. Translated: CSAGKERLLTQETQYF. The chain employs TRBV20-1 and TRBJ2-5; TRBD2 is a possible D gene (5 bases). Trimming removed 5 bases at V and 1 base at J, with 20 bases between. This CDR3 is 16 amino acids long. Germline lookup yields CDR1 DFQATT and CDR2 SNEGSKA (reference sequence).

This clonotype was recorded at least ten times. The V and J genes are TRBV10-1 and TRBJ2-4; D is uncertain. This CDR3 region has 13 residues. The germline V gene has CDR1 WNHNN and CDR2 SYGVQD (reference sequence). Trimming removed 6 bases at V and 7 bases at J, with 13 bases between. CDR3: CASSRAGANIQYF. Written as DNA, the CDR3 is TGCGCCAGCAGCCGGGCCGGAGCGAACATTCAGTACTTC.

This clonotype was observed many times. The chain couples TRBV12-3 or TRBV12-4 to TRBJ2-3; TRBD2 agrees at 12 bases. The CDR3 runs 17 residues. Trimming removed 6 bases from V and 2 bases from J; junction bases left unmatched: 9. CDR3 loop: CASRSRTSGANTDTQYF. CDR3 bases: TGTGCCAGCAGGAGCCGGACTAGCGGGGCCAACACAGATACGCAGTATTTT.

In this sample, this clonotype turned up many times. The CDR3 here is CASSSDRTEAFF. CDR3 nucleotide sequence: TGTGCCAGCAGCTCTGACAGAACTGAAGCTTTCTTT. This chain uses TRBV7-2 with TRBJ1-1, with D possibly TRBD1 on 5 matching bases. This CDR3 has 12 amino acids. Trimming took off 4 bases at V and 5 bases at J, with 8 bases between the two ends. Per the germline V gene, CDR1 is SGHTA and CDR2 is FQGNSA.

This clonotype was picked up many times. The CDR3 region is CASSGSQLYNEKLFF. In nucleotides, the CDR3 is TGCGCCAGCAGCGGAAGTCAACTGTATAATGAAAAACTGTTTTTT. The chain is built from TRBV4-3 and TRBJ1-4; no firm D call. The CDR3 consists of 15 residues. With 5 bases removed from V and 4 bases from J, the gap between germline ends came to 14 bases. CDR1 LGHNA and CDR2 YSLEER come from the germline V gene.

The chain combines TRBV9 with TRBJ2-2; 7 bases are a match to TRBD2. J was trimmed by 1 base and V by 4 bases; bases with no gene match: 7. The CDR3 has 16 residues. CDR1 SGDLS and CDR2 YYNGEE come from the germline V gene. CDR3 nucleotides: TGTGCCAGCAGCCCCCGGACTAGATTGAACACCGGGGAGCTGTTTTTT. As protein: CASSPRTRLNTGELFF.

This clonotype has at least ten counts. This chain connects TRBV7-2 to TRBJ1-4; D possibly corresponds to TRBD1 (5 bases). V lost 4 bases, J lost 4 bases, and 10 bases lay in between. The CDR3 contains 14 residues. Germline V lookup: CDR1 SGHTA, CDR2 FQGNSA. The CDR3 loop reads CASSSGLNNEKLFF. In nucleotides, the CDR3 is TGTGCCAGCAGCTCGGGACTTAATAATGAAAAACTGTTTTTT.

In this sample, this clonotype is medium-sized. The chain links TRBV12-3 or TRBV12-4 to TRBJ2-7; possibly TRBD2 for D (5 bases). The V and J ends lost 3 bases and 5 bases respectively, with 8 bases between them. There are 12 residues in the CDR3. CDR3 DNA: TGTGCCAGCAGTTTGTGGGGAGACGAGCAGTACTTC. Encoded protein: CASSLWGDEQYF.

This clonotype was seen at least ten times. J is TRBJ2-1 and V is TRBV9; TRBD2 matches at 9 bases. Germline loops: CDR1 SGDLS, CDR2 YYNGEE. This CDR3 comprises 15 residues. With 0 bases clipped from V and 6 bases from J, the junction kept 4 bases outside the gene matches. This CDR3 reads CASSVGTSGLNEQFF. The CDR3 coding sequence is TGTGCCAGCAGCGTAGGTACTAGCGGGCTCAATGAGCAGTTCTTC. Drawing the rest from reference TRBV9 and TRBJ2-1, the complete variable domain is DSGVTQTPKHLITATGQRVTLRCSPRSGDLSVYWYQQSLDQGLQFLIQYYNGEERAKGNILERFSAQQFPDLHSELNLSSLELGDSALYFCASSVGTSGLNEQFFGPGTRLTVL.

There are a few counts of this clonotype. The V gene is TRBV4-1, the J gene TRBJ1-2, with TRBD1 matching over 10 bases. J gave up 8 bases and V 4 bases, and 13 bases lay outside the gene matches. The CDR3 runs 16 residues. Germline V gene data show CDR1 as MGHRA and CDR2 as YSYEKL. The CDR3 bases are TGCGCCAGCAGCCGACAGACCGGGACAGGGGAATTCGGCTACACCTTC. It codes for CASSRQTGTGEFGYTF.

This sequence joins TRBV19 and TRBJ1-5; D uncertain. CDR3 length: 16 residues. CDR1 LNHDA and CDR2 SQIVND come from the germline V gene (reference sequence). V was shortened by 7 bases and J by 1 base, with 17 bases between the two germline ends. CDR3 residues: CASTESSRGSNQPQHF. CDR3 coding DNA: TGTGCCAGTACGGAAAGCAGCCGTGGGAGCAATCAGCCCCAGCATTTT.

In its sample, this clonotype was seen many times. This chain links TRBV2 with TRBJ2-4; 9 bases match TRBD1. The V gene's germline CDR1 is SNHLY and CDR2 FYNNEI. With V trimmed by 8 bases and J by 7 bases, 6 bases remained unmatched. The CDR3 spans 13 residues. CDR3 sequence reads: CASDGTGSNIQYF. The CDR3 DNA sequence: TGTGCCAGCGACGGGACAGGGAGTAACATTCAGTACTTC.

This clonotype occurred many times. The chain carries TRBV27 and TRBJ1-1; the match to TRBD1 covers 8 bases. CDR1 is MNHEY and CDR2 is SMNVEV in the germline V gene (reference sequence). V was pared by 5 bases and J by 1 base, with 6 bases of the junction left unmatched. This CDR3 is 15 amino acids long. This CDR3 is CASSPLGTGNTEAFF. CDR3 sequence (DNA): TGTGCCAGCAGTCCACTCGGGACAGGGAACACTGAAGCTTTCTTT.

This clonotype was counted many times. The chain couples TRBV6-5 to TRBJ1-4, with D possibly matching TRBD1 (5 bases). Trimming took 4 bases from V and 8 from J, leaving 17 bases between them. The CDR3 has 15 residues. Germline-derived CDR1 and CDR2 are MNHEY and SVGAGI. CDR3 protein: CASSFRRGPGEKLFF. The DNA of the CDR3 is TGTGCCAGCAGTTTTCGACGGGGCCCAGGGGAAAAACTGTTTTTT.

This clonotype was found many times. This rearrangement joins TRBV20-1 to TRBJ2-1; 11 bases match TRBD2. Germline V gives CDR1 DFQATT, CDR2 SNEGSKA (reference sequence). The CDR3 totals 14 residues. Trimming took 5 bases from V and 4 from J; bases not matched to a gene: 4. Here the CDR3 DNA reads TGCAGTGCTCAGACTAGCGGGGATTACAATGAGCAGTTCTTC. Translation gives CSAQTSGDYNEQFF.

CDR3 protein: CASSINVQTDTQYF. CDR3 in DNA: TGTGCCAGTAGTATAAATGTTCAAACAGATACGCAGTATTTT. The V gene is TRBV19, the J gene TRBJ2-3, with D unresolved. This CDR3 has 14 residues. Between the trimmed V and J ends, which lost 2 bases and 3 bases, there was a span of 9 bases. Germline assignment: CDR1 LNHDA and CDR2 SQIVND (reference sequence).